This TCR beta chain was sequenced for a study of cytomegalovirus exposure and HLA in healthy donors. This clone has more than one count but fewer than ten. The PCR was carried out with 60 Vbeta primers and 13 Jbeta primers. The data were produced by immunoSEQ multiplex PCR, yet TCRdb's version contains in-frame clones alone and is incomplete. The table lists about 98,000 clones, 50% to 70% of them singletons. The CDR3 covers 14 residues. Trimming took off 0 bases at V and 8 bases at J, with 10 bases between the two ends. The germline V gene has CDR1 MNHNS and CDR2 SASEGT. The chain is built from TRBV6-1 and TRBJ1-4; no clear D. The sequence came from a human donor in good health. The sequenced sample was PBMCs. The CDR3 nucleotides read TGTGCCAGCAGTGAAGCGGGAGGATTCGAAAAACTGTTTTTT. This encodes CASSEAGGFEKLFF.